These 17 T cell receptor beta chains were sequenced from one sample in a study of identifying expanded T cells in peripheral blood. TCRdb keeps only in-frame clones here, not all; method: immunoSEQ multiplex PCR. The sample lists under 130,000 clones, roughly 90% occurring once. Source material: blood. The receptors were gathered from a person between 18 and 70 years old in good health.

The V call is TRBV4-2, the J call TRBJ2-7, with 16 bases identical to TRBD2. Trimming took 4 bases from V and 1 from J; bases not matched to a gene: 16. The CDR3 runs 21 residues. CDR1 and CDR2 from the germline V gene are LGHNA and YNFKEQ. CDR3 in DNA: TGTGCCAGCAGCCTTCGCCTCACGGGACTAGCGGGGGGGCGGGGTTCCTACGAGCAGTACTTC. Protein: CASSLRLTGLAGGRGSYEQYF.

The chain couples TRBV7-9 to TRBJ1-2; D is undetermined. There are 14 residues in the CDR3. Germline CDR1 reads SEHNR; CDR2 reads FQNEAQ (reference sequence). Deletions cut 3 bases from V and 3 bases from J, with 11 bases between. DNA of the CDR3: TGTGCCAGCAGCTTCGGAGGTGGTGACTATGGCTACACCTTC. Encoded protein: CASSFGGGDYGYTF.

The chain recombines TRBV27 with TRBJ1-2; TRBD1 agrees at 8 bases. The CDR3 sequence is 13 residues long. Germline V lookup: CDR1 MNHEY, CDR2 SMNVEV (reference sequence). The ends lost 8 bases at V and 4 bases at J; junction bases unmatched: 6. The CDR3 DNA reads as TGTGCCAGCTGGACAGGGACCCTCTATGGCTACACCTTC. Residues: CASWTGTLYGYTF.

The CDR3 protein is CASSLDSRQPQHF. The CDR3 DNA is TGTGCCAGCAGCTTAGACAGTCGGCAGCCCCAGCATTTT. This chain connects TRBV4-2 to TRBJ1-5; a possible D gene is TRBD1 (5 bases). From germline, CDR1 is LGHNA and CDR2 YNFKEQ. CDR3 length: 13 residues. Between the trimmed V and J ends, which lost 5 bases and 7 bases, there was a span of 12 bases.

V is TRBV18 and J is TRBJ1-2; TRBD1 matches at 7 bases. The CDR3 extends over 12 amino acids. The V gene's germline CDR1 is KGHSH and CDR2 LQKENI. The trim removed 1 base at V and 10 bases at J, leaving 3 bases unmatched. The CDR3, as DNA: TGTGCCAGCTCACCACAGGGACAGATCTACACCTTC. Protein product: CASSPQGQIYTF.

This clone occurred a few times. The chain uses TRBV9 and TRBJ2-2, with 13 bases identical to TRBD2. V shed 3 bases and J 4 bases; nucleotides not matched to a gene: 0. CDR1 and CDR2 from the germline V gene are SGDLS and YYNGEE. The CDR3 sequence is 15 residues long. CDR3 nucleotides: TGTGCCAGCAGCGGACTAGCGGGGGGCACCGGGGAGCTGTTTTTT. Encoded protein: CASSGLAGGTGELFF.

The J gene is TRBJ1-1, the V gene TRBV7-6; D gene uncertain. Per germline, CDR1 SGHVS and CDR2 FNYEAQ. The ends were cut back, 5 bases at V and 0 bases at J, with 13 bases in the middle. This CDR3 is 15 amino acids long. The CDR3 DNA sequence: TGTGCCAGCAGCCCTGAGGGTTTAGTGAACACTGAAGCTTTCTTT. It yields the protein CASSPEGLVNTEAFF.

The chain couples TRBV18 to TRBJ1-5; TRBD1 is a possible D gene (5 bases). CDR3 size: 17 residues. Per the germline V gene, CDR1 is KGHSH and CDR2 is LQKENI. Trimming pared 3 bases from V and 2 bases from J, leaving 17 bases between. The CDR3 reads CASSPAGVREGNQPQHF. CDR3 nucleotide sequence: TGTGCCAGCTCACCCGCGGGGGTGCGGGAGGGCAATCAGCCCCAGCATTTT.

The chain combines TRBV15 with TRBJ1-1, with D tentatively TRBD1 (6 bases). The CDR3 covers 18 residues. V lost 0 bases and J 0 bases, leaving 17 bases between the germline ends. Germline V gene sequence: CDR1 LNHNV, CDR2 YYDKDF (reference sequence). The CDR3 loop reads CATSRDGWTDLLNTEAFF. The CDR3 DNA follows: TGTGCCACCAGCAGAGATGGGTGGACAGACCTTTTGAACACTGAAGCTTTCTTT.

V gene TRBV6-1 combines with J gene TRBJ2-7; 10 bases line up with TRBD1. The V and J ends lost 6 bases and 4 bases, in that order; junction bases with no gene match: 9. The CDR3 has 15 residues. Germline assignment: CDR1 MNHNS and CDR2 SASEGT. CDR3 amino acids: CASSPGVDRGYEQYF. The CDR3 region has the DNA TGTGCCAGCAGCCCAGGCGTGGACAGGGGGTACGAGCAGTACTTC.

The V and J genes are TRBV4-3 and TRBJ1-4; possibly TRBD1 for D (6 bases). This CDR3 comprises 15 residues. The germline CDR1 and CDR2 sequences are LGHNA and YSLEER. Trimming removed 2 bases from V and 6 bases from J, with 13 bases in between. The CDR3 protein is CASSQRGQSDEKLFF. The CDR3 bases are TGCGCCAGCAGCCAACGCGGACAGTCAGATGAAAAACTGTTTTTT.

CDR3 in amino acids: CASSQDRGGADKNIQYF. The CDR3 DNA is TGCGCCAGCAGCCAAGATAGGGGAGGGGCCGACAAAAACATTCAGTACTTC. V and J are TRBV4-1 and TRBJ2-4; 7 bases map to TRBD2. The CDR3 spans 17 residues. V lost 0 bases, J lost 3 bases, and 8 bases stayed unmatched. Germline CDR1 MGHRA, CDR2 YSYEKL.

The chain recombines TRBV7-9 with TRBJ2-1; 7 positions match TRBD2. The germline V gene encodes CDR1 SEHNR and CDR2 FQNEAQ (reference sequence). This CDR3 contains 14 residues. The V and J ends lost 4 bases and 6 bases, in that order; junction bases with no gene match: 6. The DNA of the CDR3 is TGTGCCAGCAGCTGGCTAGCGGAGAGCAATGAGCAGTTCTTC. Translation gives CASSWLAESNEQFF.

This rearrangement joins TRBV7-8 to TRBJ2-1; 10 bases line up with TRBD1. Trimming at V came to 1 base and at J to 8 bases, leaving 2 bases not matched to a gene. This CDR3 spans 14 amino acids. Germline V gene lookup returns CDR1 SGHVS and CDR2 FQNEAQ. The CDR3 nucleotides are TGTGCCAGCAGCTTAGGACAGGGGGCTGATGAGCAGTTCTTC. This gives the protein CASSLGQGADEQFF.

Only a few counts were recorded for this clone. The DNA for the CDR3 is TGTGCCAGCAGCCCAGCCCTCACTGAAGCTTTCTTT. The encoded protein is CASSPALTEAFF. This sequence joins TRBV7-2 and TRBJ1-1, with D hard to call. Germline CDR1 is SGHTA and CDR2 is FQGNSA. This CDR3 contains 12 residues. Trimming left V 5 bases short and J 4 bases short, with 8 bases between.

The rearrangement uses TRBV7-9 and TRBJ2-7; 9 nucleotides line up with TRBD1. CDR1 SEHNR and CDR2 FQNEAQ come from the germline V gene (reference sequence). This CDR3 is built from 14 residues. The junction had 2 bases not matched to a gene; V was cut back by 5 bases and J by 0 bases. The CDR3 DNA is TGTGCCAGCAGCAAGACAGGGGGCTCCTACGAGCAGTACTTC. Translating it yields CASSKTGGSYEQYF.

The J gene is TRBJ2-2, the V gene TRBV7-2; 8 bases align to TRBD1. CDR3 length: 15 residues. After removal of 5 bases from V and 5 bases from J, the junction contained 7 bases not matched to a gene. Per germline, CDR1 SGHTA and CDR2 FQGNSA. The CDR3 reads CASSGPGGWTGELFF. The CDR3, as DNA: TGTGCCAGCAGCGGACCAGGGGGCTGGACCGGGGAGCTGTTTTTT.